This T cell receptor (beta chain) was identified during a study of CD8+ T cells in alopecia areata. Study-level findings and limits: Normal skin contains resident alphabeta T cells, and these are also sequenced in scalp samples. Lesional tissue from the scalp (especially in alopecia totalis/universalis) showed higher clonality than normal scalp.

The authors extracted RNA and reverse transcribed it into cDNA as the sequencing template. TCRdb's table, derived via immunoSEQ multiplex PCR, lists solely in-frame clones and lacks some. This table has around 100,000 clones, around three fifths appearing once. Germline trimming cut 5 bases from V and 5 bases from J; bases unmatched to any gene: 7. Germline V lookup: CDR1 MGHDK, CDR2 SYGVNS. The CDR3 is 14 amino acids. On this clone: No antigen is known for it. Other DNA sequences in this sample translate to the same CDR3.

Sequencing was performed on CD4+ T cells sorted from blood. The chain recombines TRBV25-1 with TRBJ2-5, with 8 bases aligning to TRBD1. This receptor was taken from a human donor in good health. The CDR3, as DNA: TGTGCCAGCAGTTTCGGACAGGGCCGGGAGACCCAGTACTTC. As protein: CASSFGQGRETQYF.